These T cell receptor beta chains were read from a single sample in a study of control samples from healthy donors and cancer patients. Repertoires were generated with immunoSEQ multiplex PCR, while TCRdb's copy carries only in-frame clones and drops some. This table holds more than 25,000 clones, about 82% found once. Sequencing was performed on PBMCs. The receptors here all came from a woman between 55 and 75 years old with head and neck cancer. Both conserved end residues are part of each CDR3. A D gene is named only where the DNA matches it firmly. A row's size may be missing; if present it is once, few, many or a size class.

NA,TRBJ2-2,NA,TRBV9,TGTGCCAGCAGTCATCCTGGGACAACGAACACCGGGGAGCTGTTTTTT,CASSHPGTTNTGELFF
NA,TRBJ1-5,NA,TRBV7-2,TGTGCCAGCAGCGAAGAGGTCGGGGGCGGTCAGCCCCAGCATTTT,CASSEEVGGGQPQHF
NA,TRBJ1-1,NA,TRBV9,TGTGCCAGCAGCGTATCACCGCACACTGAAGCTTTCTTT,CASSVSPHTEAFF
NA,TRBJ1-1,NA,TRBV18,TGTGCCAGCTCACCGGGCCCGAACACTGAAGCTTTCTTT,CASSPGPNTEAFF
once,TRBJ2-1,NA,TRBV7-2,TGTGCCAGCAGCTCTAGCGCTTACAATGAGCAGTTCTTC,CASSSSAYNEQFF
NA,TRBJ2-1,TRBD2,TRBV27,TGTGCCAGCAACGGCGGGAGTTCATACAATGAGCAGTTCTTC,CASNGGSSYNEQFF
NA,TRBJ2-1,TRBD2,TRBV27,TGTGCCAGCAGGACTAGCGGGAGTATGAATGAGCAGTTCTTC,CASRTSGSMNEQFF
NA,TRBJ2-2,NA,TRBV4-3,TGCGCCAGCAGCCAAGATTGGCTGCCCGGGGAGCTGTTTTTT,CASSQDWLPGELFF
NA,TRBJ1-1,NA,TRBV30,TGTGCCTGGAGTTCGGAGATGAACACTGAAGCTTTCTTT,CAWSSEMNTEAFF
NA,TRBJ2-7,TRBD2,TRBV11-2,TGTGCCAGCAGCTTATCGACTAGCGGGACCTACGAGCAGTACTTC,CASSLSTSGTYEQYF
NA,TRBJ2-3,TRBD2,TRBV29-1,TGCAGCGTTGCTGATAGCGGGGTTACAGATACGCAGTATTTT,CSVADSGVTDTQYF
once,TRBJ1-5,TRBD1,TRBV18,TGTGCCAGCTCACCGGGACAGGGCCCTCTTGGCAATCAGCCCCAGCATTTT,CASSPGQGPLGNQPQHF
NA,TRBJ2-3,NA,TRBV5-1,TGCGCCAGCAGCGTTGCTAGCACAGATACGCAGTATTTT,CASSVASTDTQYF
NA,TRBJ1-4,NA,TRBV25-1,TGTGCCAGCATCGGGACATCAAAACTGTTTTTT,CASIGTSKLFF
few,TRBJ2-2,NA,TRBV7-8,TGTGCCAGCAGGTTCCAGGGCTTCGGAACCGGGGAGCTGTTTTTT,CASRFQGFGTGELFF
few,TRBJ2-3,NA,TRBV4-2,TGTGCCAGCAGCCAACAGGTAGCACAAGATACGCAGTATTTT,CASSQQVAQDTQYF
NA,TRBJ2-6,NA,TRBV6-4,TGTGCCAGCAGTGACGGCTCTGGGGCCAACGTCCTGACTTTC,CASSDGSGANVLTF
NA,TRBJ1-2,NA,TRBV7-2,TGTGCCAGCAGCCAAGAGGCTCAGACCTATGGCTACACCTTC,CASSQEAQTYGYTF
NA,TRBJ1-5,TRBD1,TRBV12-5,TGTGCTAGTGGTTCCTGGACAGGGGGCACGGGAAATCAGCCCCAGCATTTT,CASGSWTGGTGNQPQHF
NA,TRBJ2-3,TRBD2,TRBV5-4,TGTGCCAGCAGCTTGGCACCTCGGGGGGAAGATACGCAGTATTTT,CASSLAPRGEDTQYF
NA,TRBJ1-2,NA,TRBV5-4,TGTGCCAGCAGCTTGCAACAGAACTATGGCTACACCTTC,CASSLQQNYGYTF
NA,TRBJ2-3,TRBD2,TRBV19,TGTGCCAGTAGTATCTTAATAGCGGGAACTAGCACAGATACGCAGTATTTT,CASSILIAGTSTDTQYF
NA,TRBJ2-3,NA,TRBV30,TGTGCCTGGAGGGGGAGCACAGATACGCAGTATTTT,CAWRGSTDTQYF
NA,TRBJ1-1,NA,TRBV9,TGTGCCAGCAGCGTAGCCTGGAACACTGAAGCTTTCTTT,CASSVAWNTEAFF
NA,TRBJ1-1,NA,TRBV7-2,TGTGCCAGCAGCTTAGTGGGATCCAACACTGAAGCTTTCTTT,CASSLVGSNTEAFF
NA,TRBJ2-7,TRBD1,TRBV4-2,TGTGCCAGCAGCCAAGAATCCTCGGCAGGGGGTTACGAGCAGTACTTC,CASSQESSAGGYEQYF
NA,TRBJ1-6,TRBD1,TRBV7-2,TGTGCCAGCAGCTCACCGTTGGGACAGGGGGATTCACCCCTCCACTTT,CASSSPLGQGDSPLHF
NA,TRBJ2-2,NA,TRBV19,TGTGCCAGTAGTCCTACAGTCCTGAACACCGGGGAGCTGTTTTTT,CASSPTVLNTGELFF
NA,TRBJ1-1,NA,TRBV4-1,TGCGCCAGCAGCCAAGAGACGAGGGACACTGAAGCTTTCTTT,CASSQETRDTEAFF
NA,TRBJ2-2,NA,TRBV5-1,TGCGCCAGCAGCCCCGAGACAGGGGAGCTGTTTTTT,CASSPETGELFF
NA,TRBJ2-2,NA,TRBV6-2/TRBV6-3,TGTGCCAGCAGTCGGACGGCTGAGAACACCGGGGAGCTGTTTTTT,CASSRTAENTGELFF